The rows below give T cell receptor beta chains drawn from one sample of a study of blood T cell repertoires in COVID-19. The data were produced by immunoSEQ multiplex PCR, yet TCRdb's version contains in-frame clones alone and is incomplete. The repertoire includes 300,000 to 400,000 clones, under 90% of them detected once, and 2.9% sits in the top ten. The sample taken for sequencing was peripheral blood. Every receptor here comes from a woman aged 25 to 45 with COVID-19, enrolled during active disease. Each CDR3 is given with its conserved first and last residue. A D gene is named only where the DNA matches it firmly. Rows may omit the clone size; those that give it use once, few, many or a size class.

TRBJ1-1 TRBV5-1 TRBD1 - TGCGCCAGCAGCTTGGGAGGAGGGGGCGGTGAGATGAACACTGAAGCTTTCTTT CASSLGGGGGEMNTEAFF
TRBJ2-3 TRBV5-4 - - TGTGCCAGCAGCTTCTTGGTGGCAGGGGGCACAGATACGCAGTATTTT CASSFLVAGGTDTQYF
TRBJ2-1 TRBV6-2/TRBV6-3 - - TGTGCCAGCAGTTATGAGGGAGGACAACACTACAATGAGCAGTTCTTC CASSYEGGQHYNEQFF
TRBJ2-5 TRBV2 - - TGTGCCAGCAGTGAAGGCAGGGATAAGACCCAGTACTTC CASSEGRDKTQYF
TRBJ1-3 TRBV5-1 - - TGCGCCAGCAGCTTGGGAGCAGGGACAAGCTCTGGAAACACCATATATTTT CASSLGAGTSSGNTIYF
TRBJ2-7 TRBV5-1 TRBD2 - TGCGCCAGCAGCGCCTCCGGGACTAGCGGGGCTTACGAGCAGTACTTC CASSASGTSGAYEQYF
TRBJ1-5 TRBV5-1 - - TGCGCCAGCAGCCTGGCAGGGAATCAGCCCCAGCATTTT CASSLAGNQPQHF
TRBJ2-2 TRBV7-9 TRBD1 - TGTGCCAGCAGACGACAGGGGGAGACCGGGGAGCTGTTTTTT CASRRQGETGELFF
TRBJ1-4 TRBV5-1 TRBD1 - TGCGCCAGCAGCTTGGTAGGACAGGGAAATGAAAAACTGTTTTTT CASSLVGQGNEKLFF
TRBJ2-6 TRBV19 TRBD1 - TGTGCCAGTAGTCCAGACAGGGCTGGGGCCAACGTCCTGACTTTC CASSPDRAGANVLTF
TRBJ2-2 TRBV23-1 TRBD2 few TGCGCCAGCAGTCAATCAAGGCGTCTAGCGGGACCTAACACCGGGGAGCTGTTTTTT CASSQSRRLAGPNTGELFF
TRBJ2-7 TRBV13 - - TGTGCCAGCAGCTTAGAGCGAACAGGGAGCTCCTACGAGCAGTACTTC CASSLERTGSSYEQYF
TRBJ1-2 TRBV30 - - TGTGCCTGGAGTTCTTCTCCGTCGGGAAGAGGCGGCTACACCTTC CAWSSSPSGRGGYTF
TRBJ1-2 TRBV7-2 - - TGTGCCAGCAGCTTAGAGGGTGGGGCCCACACCTTC CASSLEGGAHTF
TRBJ2-5 TRBV19 TRBD1 - TGTGCCAGTAGTCCCTTACAGGGGACACGACAAGAGACCCAGTACTTC CASSPLQGTRQETQYF
TRBJ2-7 TRBV5-1 - - TGCGCCAGCAGCTCCCTGACTGAGTCCTACGAGCAGTACTTC CASSSLTESYEQYF
TRBJ2-7 TRBV25-1 - - TGTGCCAGCAGTGAATATCGTCCGGGGGAGTGGTACGAGCAGTACTTC CASSEYRPGEWYEQYF
TRBJ2-2 TRBV19 TRBD2 - TGTGCCAGTAGTATATCAGGCGGGAGAGGGACCGGGGAGCTGTTTTTT CASSISGGRGTGELFF
TRBJ1-5 TRBV12-3/TRBV12-4 TRBD1 few TGTGCCAGCAGGGGGACAGGGAATCAGCCCCAGCATTTT CASRGTGNQPQHF
TRBJ1-6 TRBV5-4 - - TGTGCCAGCAGCTTGGCCCAACAGGGTTCACCCCTCCACTTT CASSLAQQGSPLHF
TRBJ1-3 TRBV27 - - TGTGCCAGCAAAGAGATGCACTCTGGAAACACCATATATTTT CASKEMHSGNTIYF
TRBJ1-6 TRBV19 - - TGTGCCAGTAGTATAGGGGACACAAATTCACCCCTCCACTTT CASSIGDTNSPLHF
TRBJ2-5 TRBV19 - - TGTGCCAGTAGTATTCCAACAGGGTTTGGGGAGACCCAGTACTTC CASSIPTGFGETQYF
TRBJ1-1 TRBV27 TRBD1 - TGTGCCAGCACCCAGGGACAGGGAATAGGTGAAGCTTTCTTT CASTQGQGIGEAFF
TRBJ1-1 TRBV21-1 - - TGTGCCAGCAGCAAACGGAGAGGGCGGGTGAACACTGAAGCTTTCTTT CASSKRRGRVNTEAFF
TRBJ2-3 TRBV7-6 - - TGTGCCAGCAGCTTAGCAGCGGAAGATACGCAGTATTTT CASSLAAEDTQYF
TRBJ1-1 TRBV2 TRBD1 - TGTGCCAGTGGGTCGAGGACAGGAAACACTGAAGCTTTCTTT CASGSRTGNTEAFF
TRBJ1-2 TRBV14 - - TGTGCCAGCAGCCAAGGGCAGAACTATGGCTACACCTTC CASSQGQNYGYTF
TRBJ1-6 TRBV5-1 - - TGCGCCAGCAGCTTGACAGGGCAAGGTTCACCCCTCCACTTT CASSLTGQGSPLHF
TRBJ1-1 TRBV2 - - TGTGCCAGCAGTGTTTGGGAGGGGTTGAACACTGAAGCTTTCTTT CASSVWEGLNTEAFF
TRBJ2-3 TRBV4-1 TRBD2 - TGCGCCAGCAGCCAGGCAGGGACTAGCGGGAGCTGGACAGATACGCAGTATTTT CASSQAGTSGSWTDTQYF
TRBJ2-3 TRBV24-1 TRBD2 - TGTGCCACCAGTGGTGGCGGGAGGAAGACAGATACGCAGTATTTT CATSGGGRKTDTQYF
TRBJ2-3 TRBV27 TRBD2 - TGTGCCAGCAGTTGGACTAGCGGGAGGGGCCCCAGATTCACAGATACGCAGTATTTT CASSWTSGRGPRFTDTQYF